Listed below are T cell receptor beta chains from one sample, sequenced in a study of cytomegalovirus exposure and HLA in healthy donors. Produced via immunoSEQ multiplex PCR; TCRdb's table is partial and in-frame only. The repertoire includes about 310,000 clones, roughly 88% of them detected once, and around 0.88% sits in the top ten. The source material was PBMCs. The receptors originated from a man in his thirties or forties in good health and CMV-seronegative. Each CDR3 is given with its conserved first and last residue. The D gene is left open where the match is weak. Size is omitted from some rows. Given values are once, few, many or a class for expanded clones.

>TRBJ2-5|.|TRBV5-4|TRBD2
TGTGCCAGCGGACTAGCAGACCTCCAAGAGACCCAGTACTTC
CASGLADLQETQYF
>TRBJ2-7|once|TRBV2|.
TGTGCCAGCAGTGAGTTAGACGAGCAGTACTTC
CASSELDEQYF
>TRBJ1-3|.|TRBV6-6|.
TGTGCCAGCAGGTCGAGCAACTCTGGAAACACCATATATTTT
CASRSSNSGNTIYF
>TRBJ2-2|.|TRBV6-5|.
TGTGCCAGCAGTTCTCCGGGGGAGTTAACCGGGGAGCTGTTTTTT
CASSSPGELTGELFF
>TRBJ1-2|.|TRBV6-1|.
TGTGCCAGCAGTGAAAGGACAGCGAGCTATGGCTACACCTTC
CASSERTASYGYTF
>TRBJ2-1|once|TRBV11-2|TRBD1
TGTGCCAGCAGCCGCCCGACAGGGGTCTTCTCCTACAATGAGCAGTTCTTC
CASSRPTGVFSYNEQFF
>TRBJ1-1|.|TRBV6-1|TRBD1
TGTGCCAGCAGTCTACAACAGGGGGCGCGGGATGAAGCTTTCTTT
CASSLQQGARDEAFF
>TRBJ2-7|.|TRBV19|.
TGTGCCAGTAGTATAGGTCACTCCTACGAGCAGTACTTC
CASSIGHSYEQYF
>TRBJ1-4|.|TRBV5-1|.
TGCGCCAGCAGCTTGCTAGGGGATCGTGAAAAACTGTTTTTT
CASSLLGDREKLFF
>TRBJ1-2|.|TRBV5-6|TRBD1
TGTGCCAGCAGCCCCGGGACAGCCTATGGCTACACCTTC
CASSPGTAYGYTF
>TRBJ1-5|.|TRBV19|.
TGTGCCAGTAGTATCGAACTCTATAGCAATCAGCCCCAGCATTTT
CASSIELYSNQPQHF
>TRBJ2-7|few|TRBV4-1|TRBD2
TGCGCCAGCAGCCAAGATACGTGGACTAGCCCGAGCAACGAGCAGTACTTC
CASSQDTWTSPSNEQYF
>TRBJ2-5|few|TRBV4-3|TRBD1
TGCGCCAGCAGCCAGAAAGTTAGGACAGGGGGCGGGGAGACCCAGTACTTC
CASSQKVRTGGGETQYF
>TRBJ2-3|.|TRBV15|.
TGTGCCACCAGCTTAACAGTCGGTTGGGTCACAGATACGCAGTATTTT
CATSLTVGWVTDTQYF
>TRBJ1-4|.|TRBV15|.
TGTGCCACCAGCAGAGCCGGGGGAGGTGAAAAACTGTTTTTT
CATSRAGGGEKLFF
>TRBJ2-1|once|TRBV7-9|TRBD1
TGTGCCAGCCGCCCACTCGGGACAGGGAGGAAAAATGAGCAGTTCTTC
CASRPLGTGRKNEQFF
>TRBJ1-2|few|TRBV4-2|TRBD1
TGTGCCAGCAGCCAGCAGGGACAGGGCTATGGCTACACCTTC
CASSQQGQGYGYTF
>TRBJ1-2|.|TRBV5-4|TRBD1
TGTGCCAGCAGCTCTGAGGACAGGGGCCCCTATGGCTACACCTTC
CASSSEDRGPYGYTF
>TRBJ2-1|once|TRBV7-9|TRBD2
TGTGCCAGCAGCTCACGGGCGGGACTAGCGTTAAAGTTCTTC
CASSSRAGLALKFF
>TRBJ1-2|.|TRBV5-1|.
TGCGCCAGCAGCTTCCAAACCGGGGTTTATGGCTACACCTTC
CASSFQTGVYGYTF
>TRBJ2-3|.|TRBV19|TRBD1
TGTGCCAGTAGTATTAGGGGACAGGGACGCACAGATACGCAGTATTTT
CASSIRGQGRTDTQYF
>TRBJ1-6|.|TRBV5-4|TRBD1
TGTGCCAGCAGCCCGGGACAGGGGGTCTCCTATAATTCACCCCTCCACTTT
CASSPGQGVSYNSPLHF
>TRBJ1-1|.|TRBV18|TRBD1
TGTGCCAGCTCAACAGGGGCAGGGGCAGCTTTCTTT
CASSTGAGAAFF
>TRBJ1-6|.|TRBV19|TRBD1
TGTGCCAGTAGTATAGTGGTGCAGGGGGGTAATTCACCCCTCCACTTT
CASSIVVQGGNSPLHF
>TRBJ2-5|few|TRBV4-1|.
TGCGCCAGCAGCCAAGGAGGCCCTTACCAAGAGACCCAGTACTTC
CASSQGGPYQETQYF
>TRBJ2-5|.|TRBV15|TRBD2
TGTGCCACCAGCAGAGATCGGGAGGTAGGTAAGGCCCAGTACTTC
CATSRDREVGKAQYF
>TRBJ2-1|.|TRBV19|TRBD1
TGTGCCAGTAGTATTGGGACAGGGTTCAATGAGCAGTTCTTC
CASSIGTGFNEQFF
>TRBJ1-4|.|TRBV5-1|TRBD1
TGCGCCAGCAGCTTGGGGGGACAGGGGGACGAAAAACTGTTTTTT
CASSLGGQGDEKLFF
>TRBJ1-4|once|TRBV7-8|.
TGTGCCAGCAGCGCCGGCGGGGGGAATGAAAAACTGTTTTTT
CASSAGGGNEKLFF
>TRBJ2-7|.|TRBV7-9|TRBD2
TGTGCCAGCAGCTTCGGACTAGCGGGGGGCGTACGGGACGAGCAGTACTTC
CASSFGLAGGVRDEQYF
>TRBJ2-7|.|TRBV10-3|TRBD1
TGTGCCATCAGGGGACAGGGGGCTAGCGAGCAGTACTTC
CAIRGQGASEQYF
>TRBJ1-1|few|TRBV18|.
TGTGCCAGCTCACGTTCCGGAGACACTGAAGCTTTCTTT
CASSRSGDTEAFF
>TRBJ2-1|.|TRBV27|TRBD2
TGTGCCAGCAGTTTATCGCGACTAGCATCAGATGAGCAGTTCTTC
CASSLSRLASDEQFF
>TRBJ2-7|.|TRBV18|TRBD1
TGTGCCAGCTCATTACAGGGGGGCTACGAGCAGTACTTC
CASSLQGGYEQYF
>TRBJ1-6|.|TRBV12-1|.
TGTGCCAGCAGCCCTAATCCGGGACAGGGGGTATTGGGGACGGATTCACCCCTCCACTTT
CASSPNPGQGVLGTDSPLHF
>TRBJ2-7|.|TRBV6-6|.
TGTGCCAGCAGTTACTCTGGGGGCGACTACGAGCAGTACTTC
CASSYSGGDYEQYF
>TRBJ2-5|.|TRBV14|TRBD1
TGTGCCAGCAGCGAACGGGACAGGGGATCCCAAGAGACCCAGTACTTC
CASSERDRGSQETQYF
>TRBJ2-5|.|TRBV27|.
TGTGCCAGCAGTCCCCCGGACACCCAAGAGACCCAGTACTTC
CASSPPDTQETQYF
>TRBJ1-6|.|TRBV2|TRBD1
TGTGCCAGCTATGGGACAGCCTATAATTCACCCCTCCACTTT
CASYGTAYNSPLHF
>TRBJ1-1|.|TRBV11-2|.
TGTGCCAGCAGCTCCCTGAAGCGGACGGTTAACACTGAAGCTTTCTTT
CASSSLKRTVNTEAFF
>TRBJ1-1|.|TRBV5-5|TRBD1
TGTGCCAGCAGATCTCGGAGGGACAGGCCTGGTTTGAACACTGAAGCTTTCTTT
CASRSRRDRPGLNTEAFF
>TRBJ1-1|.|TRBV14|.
TGTGCCAGCAGCCAAGGACGACTCACTGAAGCTTTCTTT
CASSQGRLTEAFF
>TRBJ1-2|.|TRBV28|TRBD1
TGTGCCAGCAGAGAGGCCGGGACAGGCTATGGCTACACCTTC
CASREAGTGYGYTF
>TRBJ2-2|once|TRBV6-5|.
TGTGCCAGCTCAGGGTGGAACACCGGGGAGCTGTTTTTT
CASSGWNTGELFF
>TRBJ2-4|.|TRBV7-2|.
TGTGCCAGCAGCCCGGATCTACAAGGCGGGTACTTC
CASSPDLQGGYF
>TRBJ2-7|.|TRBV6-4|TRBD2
TGTGCCAGCAGTGACCGGCGGGGGGACTACGAGCAGTACTTC
CASSDRRGDYEQYF
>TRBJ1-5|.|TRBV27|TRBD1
TGTGCCAGCAGTAAGAGACAGGGAGGCAATCAGCCCCAGCATTTT
CASSKRQGGNQPQHF
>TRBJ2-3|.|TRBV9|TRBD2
TGTGCCAGCAGCGTAGATCTAGCGGGGGGCACAGATACGCAGTATTTT
CASSVDLAGGTDTQYF
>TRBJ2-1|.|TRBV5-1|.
TGCGCCAGCAGCTGGAGGGACCCTAGCGTGGGGCAGCAGTTCTTC
CASSWRDPSVGQQFF
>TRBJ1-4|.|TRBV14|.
TGTGCCAGCAGCCAAGTTCGGGGGATAGCAACTAATGAAAAACTGTTTTTT
CASSQVRGIATNEKLFF
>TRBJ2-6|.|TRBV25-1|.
TGTGCCAGCAGGGAGTACGGGGCCAACGTCCTGACTTTC
CASREYGANVLTF
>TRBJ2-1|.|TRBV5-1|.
TGCGCCAGCAGCTTGCAGGGTCCATCCTACAATGAGCAGTTCTTC
CASSLQGPSYNEQFF
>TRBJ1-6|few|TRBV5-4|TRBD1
TGTGCCAGCAGCTTCCCACCCGGTGACAGGGGGCGTTCACCCCTCCACTTT
CASSFPPGDRGRSPLHF
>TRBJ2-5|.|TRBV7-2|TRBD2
TGTGCCAGCAGCTTAGACCGTGGACTAGCAAAGACCCAGTACTTC
CASSLDRGLAKTQYF
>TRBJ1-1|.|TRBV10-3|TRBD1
TGTGCCATCAGTGAGCCTCAGGGGGTTGGGACTGAAGCTTTCTTT
CAISEPQGVGTEAFF